This T cell receptor beta chain was sequenced during a study of blood T cell repertoires in COVID-19. Sequencing was performed with immunoSEQ multiplex PCR; in TCRdb, only in-frame clones are kept and a portion is missing. Of about 41,000 clones listed, about 86% were seen once; the top ten hold roughly 2.5%. V dropped 3 bases and J dropped 6 bases, with 8 bases sitting between them. The germline CDR1 and CDR2 sequences are MNHNS and SASEGT. The CDR3 totals 12 residues. Sequenced: peripheral blood. The clonotype comes from a woman aged 55-75 years with acute or convalescent COVID-19. V usage is TRBV6-1 and J usage is TRBJ1-2; D may be TRBD1 (5 bases). This CDR3 is CASSDRVDGYTF. CDR3 nucleotides: TGTGCCAGCAGTGACAGGGTAGATGGCTACACCTTC.